This T cell receptor beta chain emerged from a study of cytotoxic CD8 clonotypes in ibrutinib-treated CLL. Concerning this clone itself: Its target is not known.

Data came from immunoSEQ multiplex PCR; TCRdb stores just in-frame clones and leaves some out. Of fewer than 75,000 clones detected, roughly 70% appear once; the ten largest clones hold roughly 45%. Germline CDR1 reads SQVTM; CDR2 reads ANQGSEA. V trimming: 0 bases; J trimming: 2 bases; junction bases outside the gene matches: 5. The CDR3 has 15 residues. Study-wide results and caveats: There were few public clonotypes, and on treatment they contracted or stayed stable.

The chain combines TRBV29-1 with TRBJ2-7, with 9 nucleotides matching TRBD1. The receptor's source is a human donor with chronic lymphocytic leukemia. The starting material was PBMCs, obtained after 12 months of ibrutinib treatment. CDR3 bases: TGCAGCGTTGAAGATGGGACAGGGATGGCCTACGAGCAGTACTTC. It codes for CSVEDGTGMAYEQYF.